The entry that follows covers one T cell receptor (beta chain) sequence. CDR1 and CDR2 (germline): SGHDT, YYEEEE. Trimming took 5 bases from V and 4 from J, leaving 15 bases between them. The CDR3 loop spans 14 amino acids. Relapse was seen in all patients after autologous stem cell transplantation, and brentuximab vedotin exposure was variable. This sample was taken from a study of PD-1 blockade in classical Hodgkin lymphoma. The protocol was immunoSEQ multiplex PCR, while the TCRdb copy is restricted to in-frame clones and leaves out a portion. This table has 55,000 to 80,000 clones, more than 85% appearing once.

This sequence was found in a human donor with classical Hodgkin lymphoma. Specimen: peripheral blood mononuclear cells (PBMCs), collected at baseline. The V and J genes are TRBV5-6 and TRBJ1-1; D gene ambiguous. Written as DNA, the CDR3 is TGTGCCAGCAGTTTTGATGGGGATGGCACTGAAGCTTTCTTT. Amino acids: CASSFDGDGTEAFF.